These T cell receptor beta chains were read from a single sample in a study of human T cells and chemical hapten exposure. TCRdb called the RACE reads again in MiXCR, with one record for every CDR3 protein. The sample holds more than 100,000 distinct CDR3 sequences, roughly 14% seen once. The sequencing used whole blood, collected in connection with sensitization to the hapten diphenylcyclopropenone (DPC). These receptors all come from a woman younger than 30 with alopecia areata. Some clones in this sample may be carry-over from other donors' samples. Both conserved end residues are part of each CDR3. Fields, in order: V gene, clone size, J gene, D gene, CDR3 protein, CDR3 DNA. D genes are given only for firm matches. Size is omitted from some rows. Given values are once, few, many or a class for expanded clones.

v_gene: TRBV4-1
abundance: few
j_gene: TRBJ2-2
d_gene: -
CDR3aa: CASSQVIFGTYGELFF
CDR3nt: TGCGCCAGCAGCCAAGTAATCTTTGGGACCTACGGGGAGCTGTTTTTT

v_gene: TRBV3-1
abundance: -
j_gene: TRBJ1-1
d_gene: -
CDR3aa: CASSQVQGTTEAFF
CDR3nt: TGTGCCAGCAGCCAAGTACAGGGAACAACCGAAGCTTTCTTT

v_gene: TRBV10-3
abundance: -
j_gene: TRBJ2-7
d_gene: -
CDR3aa: CAISESPVSKQYF
CDR3nt: TGTGCCATCAGTGAGTCCCCAGTAAGTAAGCAGTACTTC

v_gene: TRBV7-2
abundance: many
j_gene: TRBJ1-1
d_gene: -
CDR3aa: CASSPRGRGGTEAFF
CDR3nt: TGTGCCAGCAGCCCCAGAGGCAGGGGAGGGACTGAAGCTTTCTTT

v_gene: TRBV29-1
abundance: few
j_gene: TRBJ1-1
d_gene: TRBD1
CDR3aa: CSVGPGQARNTEAFF
CDR3nt: TGCAGCGTGGGCCCGGGACAGGCGAGGAACACTGAAGCTTTCTTT

v_gene: TRBV7-9
abundance: few
j_gene: TRBJ1-2
d_gene: -
CDR3aa: CASSLAGGLVYGYTF
CDR3nt: TGTGCCAGCAGCTTAGCGGGAGGTTTGGTATATGGCTACACCTTC

v_gene: TRBV29-1
abundance: -
j_gene: TRBJ1-1
d_gene: -
CDR3aa: CSVTSMNTEAFF
CDR3nt: TGCAGCGTAACCTCGATGAACACTGAAGCTTTCTTT

v_gene: TRBV27
abundance: -
j_gene: TRBJ2-7
d_gene: -
CDR3aa: CASSPKLSYEEYF
CDR3nt: TGTGCCAGCAGTCCAAAGCTTTCCTACGAGGAGTACTTC

v_gene: TRBV20-1
abundance: many
j_gene: TRBJ2-1
d_gene: -
CDR3aa: CSAGISYNEQFF
CDR3nt: TGCAGTGCTGGGATCTCCTACAATGAGCAGTTCTTC

v_gene: TRBV12-3/TRBV12-4
abundance: many
j_gene: TRBJ1-2
d_gene: -
CDR3aa: CASSEIAIYGYTF
CDR3nt: TGTGCCAGCAGTGAAATAGCCATCTATGGCTACACCTTC

v_gene: TRBV5-4
abundance: -
j_gene: TRBJ2-3
d_gene: -
CDR3aa: CASRSVGPSDTQYF
CDR3nt: TGTGCCAGCAGGTCGGTGGGGCCCTCGGATACGCAGTATTTT

v_gene: TRBV24-1
abundance: few
j_gene: TRBJ2-6
d_gene: TRBD1
CDR3aa: CATSDLLPGQGCQGANVLTF
CDR3nt: TGTGCCACCAGTGACCTTTTACCGGGACAGGGGTGCCAAGGGGCCAACGTCCTGACTTTC

v_gene: TRBV5-4
abundance: few
j_gene: TRBJ2-3
d_gene: -
CDR3aa: CASSLPGTSTDTQYF
CDR3nt: TGTGCCAGCAGCTTGCCAGGGACTAGCACAGATACGCAGTATTTT

v_gene: TRBV29-1
abundance: few
j_gene: TRBJ2-2
d_gene: -
CDR3aa: CSVNGLAGELFF
CDR3nt: TGCAGCGTTAACGGATTGGCCGGGGAGCTGTTTTTT

v_gene: TRBV19
abundance: few
j_gene: TRBJ2-5
d_gene: -
CDR3aa: CASRDRDLSAQYF
CDR3nt: TGTGCCAGTAGAGATCGGGACCTCTCAGCCCAGTACTTC

v_gene: TRBV6-6
abundance: -
j_gene: TRBJ1-3
d_gene: -
CDR3aa: CASSYSGRNSGNTIYF
CDR3nt: TGTGCCAGCAGTTACTCCGGACGGAACTCTGGAAACACCATATATTTT

v_gene: TRBV18
abundance: -
j_gene: TRBJ1-6
d_gene: -
CDR3aa: CASSPALDSPLHF
CDR3nt: TGTGCCAGCTCACCAGCCCTAGATTCACCCCTCCACTTT

v_gene: TRBV14
abundance: -
j_gene: TRBJ1-1
d_gene: -
CDR3aa: CASRQSRATEAFF
CDR3nt: TGTGCCAGCAGACAATCCAGGGCCACTGAAGCTTTCTTT

v_gene: TRBV10-3
abundance: -
j_gene: TRBJ2-5
d_gene: TRBD2
CDR3aa: CAISPGLAGGRETQYF
CDR3nt: TGTGCCATCAGCCCGGGACTAGCGGGGGGCCGAGAGACCCAGTACTTC

v_gene: TRBV7-8
abundance: -
j_gene: TRBJ2-1
d_gene: TRBD1
CDR3aa: CASSFSGQADNEQFF
CDR3nt: TGTGCCAGCAGCTTTTCCGGACAGGCAGACAATGAGCAGTTCTTC

v_gene: TRBV12-3/TRBV12-4
abundance: -
j_gene: TRBJ2-5
d_gene: -
CDR3aa: CASSSAGQRQETQYF
CDR3nt: TGTGCCAGCAGTTCCGCGGGACAGAGACAAGAGACCCAGTACTTC

v_gene: TRBV27
abundance: -
j_gene: TRBJ1-1
d_gene: -
CDR3aa: CASSLMGGVAFF
CDR3nt: TGTGCCAGCAGTTTAATGGGGGGTGTTGCTTTCTTT

v_gene: TRBV2
abundance: few
j_gene: TRBJ2-7
d_gene: -
CDR3aa: CASSDSREQYF
CDR3nt: TGTGCCAGCAGTGACTCCAGGGAGCAGTACTTC

v_gene: TRBV12-3/TRBV12-4
abundance: -
j_gene: TRBJ2-7
d_gene: -
CDR3aa: CASSSGLRTYEQYF
CDR3nt: TGTGCCAGCAGTTCCGGACTCCGGACCTACGAGCAGTACTTC

v_gene: TRBV4-2
abundance: many
j_gene: TRBJ1-6
d_gene: -
CDR3aa: CASSQDGAANSPLHF
CDR3nt: TGTGCCAGCAGCCAAGACGGAGCGGCGAATTCACCCCTCCACTTT

v_gene: TRBV7-9
abundance: many
j_gene: TRBJ2-1
d_gene: -
CDR3aa: CASSLGATAYNEQFF
CDR3nt: TGTGCCAGCAGCTTAGGGGCCACAGCGTACAATGAGCAGTTCTTC

v_gene: TRBV6-2/TRBV6-3
abundance: -
j_gene: TRBJ2-1
d_gene: TRBD1
CDR3aa: CASNDVGTGAYEQFF
CDR3nt: TGTGCCAGCAACGACGTAGGGACAGGGGCCTATGAGCAGTTCTTC

v_gene: TRBV20-1
abundance: many
j_gene: TRBJ1-1
d_gene: -
CDR3aa: CSARRQEKADFF
CDR3nt: TGCAGTGCAAGACGACAGGAAAAGGCGGATTTCTTT

v_gene: TRBV6-2/TRBV6-3
abundance: many
j_gene: TRBJ1-1
d_gene: TRBD1
CDR3aa: CASRRDSLNTEAFF
CDR3nt: TGTGCCAGCAGGCGGGACAGCTTGAACACTGAAGCTTTCTTT

v_gene: TRBV11-2
abundance: many
j_gene: TRBJ1-1
d_gene: -
CDR3aa: CASSLSTGVPEAFF
CDR3nt: TGTGCCAGCAGTTTGAGTACAGGAGTTCCTGAAGCTTTCTTT

v_gene: TRBV4-3
abundance: -
j_gene: TRBJ1-2
d_gene: -
CDR3aa: CASSQDRTANYGYTF
CDR3nt: TGCGCCAGCAGCCAAGATCGGACCGCTAACTATGGCTACACCTTC

v_gene: TRBV7-8
abundance: few
j_gene: TRBJ2-1
d_gene: TRBD1
CDR3aa: CASSLPRRVDRASYNEQFF
CDR3nt: TGTGCCAGCAGCTTACCCCGTCGGGTAGACAGGGCGTCCTACAATGAGCAGTTCTTC

v_gene: TRBV7-2
abundance: few
j_gene: TRBJ2-4
d_gene: -
CDR3aa: CASRGFPLAKNIQYF
CDR3nt: TGTGCCAGCAGGGGGTTCCCGCTAGCCAAAAACATTCAGTACTTC

v_gene: TRBV11-2
abundance: many
j_gene: TRBJ1-5
d_gene: TRBD1
CDR3aa: CASSLFSGGGQPQHF
CDR3nt: TGTGCCAGCAGCTTGTTTTCAGGGGGCGGCCAGCCCCAGCATTTT

v_gene: TRBV19
abundance: many
j_gene: TRBJ1-5
d_gene: -
CDR3aa: CASNDPDSSNQPQHF
CDR3nt: TGTGCCAGTAATGACCCGGACAGTTCAAATCAGCCCCAGCATTTT

v_gene: TRBV20-1
abundance: few
j_gene: TRBJ2-7
d_gene: TRBD1
CDR3aa: CSARDPGGDRGLDEQYF
CDR3nt: TGCAGTGCTAGAGATCCCGGCGGGGACAGGGGTTTGGACGAGCAGTACTTC

v_gene: TRBV28
abundance: many
j_gene: TRBJ1-1
d_gene: -
CDR3aa: CASSQQGELAFF
CDR3nt: TGTGCCAGCAGTCAACAGGGAGAATTAGCTTTCTTT

v_gene: TRBV7-9
abundance: few
j_gene: TRBJ1-2
d_gene: -
CDR3aa: CASSPAGGLYGYTF
CDR3nt: TGTGCCAGCAGCCCTGCTGGGGGGCTATATGGCTACACCTTC

v_gene: TRBV7-4
abundance: few
j_gene: TRBJ2-7
d_gene: TRBD1
CDR3aa: CASSQAGTGFYEQYF
CDR3nt: TGTGCCAGCAGCCAAGCCGGGACAGGGTTCTACGAGCAGTACTTC

v_gene: TRBV18
abundance: few
j_gene: TRBJ2-1
d_gene: -
CDR3aa: CASSPPPNNEQFF
CDR3nt: TGTGCCAGCTCACCACCTCCCAACAATGAGCAGTTCTTC

v_gene: TRBV28
abundance: few
j_gene: TRBJ2-2
d_gene: -
CDR3aa: CASSIGYEGELFF
CDR3nt: TGTGCCAGCAGTATCGGTTATGAAGGGGAGCTGTTTTTT

v_gene: TRBV4-3
abundance: many
j_gene: TRBJ1-6
d_gene: -
CDR3aa: CASSQGLARTSHSPLHF
CDR3nt: TGCGCCAGCAGCCAAGGTTTGGCTAGGACTTCCCATTCACCCCTCCACTTT

v_gene: TRBV20-1
abundance: once
j_gene: TRBJ1-1
d_gene: -
CDR3aa: CSASKDPGLLNTEAFF
CDR3nt: TGCAGTGCTAGCAAAGACCCGGGACTTTTGAACACTGAAGCTTTCTTT

v_gene: TRBV5-4
abundance: -
j_gene: TRBJ2-3
d_gene: -
CDR3aa: CASSLGQLRGTDTQYF
CDR3nt: TGTGCCAGCAGCTTAGGACAACTTAGGGGCACAGATACGCAGTATTTT

v_gene: TRBV7-6
abundance: few
j_gene: TRBJ2-2
d_gene: -
CDR3aa: CASSLVEKGELFF
CDR3nt: TGTGCCAGCAGCTTAGTAGAGAAAGGGGAGCTGTTTTTT